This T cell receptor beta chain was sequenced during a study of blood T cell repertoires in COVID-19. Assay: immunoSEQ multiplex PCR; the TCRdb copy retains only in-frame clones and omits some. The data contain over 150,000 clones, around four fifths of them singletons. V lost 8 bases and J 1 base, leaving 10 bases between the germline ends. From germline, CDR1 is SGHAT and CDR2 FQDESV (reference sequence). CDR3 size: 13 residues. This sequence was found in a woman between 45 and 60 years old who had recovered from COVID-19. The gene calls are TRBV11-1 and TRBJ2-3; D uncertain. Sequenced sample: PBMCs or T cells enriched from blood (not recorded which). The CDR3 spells CASSRSGTDTQYF. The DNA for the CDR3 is TGTGCCAGCTCCCGAAGCGGCACAGATACGCAGTATTTT.